The sequence of this T cell receptor (beta chain) was determined in a study of immune aging and cytomegalovirus after organ transplant (dated by TCRdb to the early 2020s). Turning to the overall study: Three-drug immunosuppression with prednisone, tacrolimus, and mycophenolate was given to all transplant recipients.

General study outcomes and caveats: Aged-phenotype cells increased post-transplant regardless of clone size, earlier in large clones (days 200-264) than small clones, following viremia. Large clones contained a bigger proportion of TEMRA cells, and over time the seven largest clones (more than 1,700 cells) picked up aged and TEMRA cells and lost TCM cells. CD57 was not measured in the sequencing data, so a conservative gene-based aging definition was used instead.

The method was single-cell sequencing. Sequencing relied on an Illumina NovaSeq 6000. For cell capture and library preparation, the team used the BD Rhapsody Targeted mRNA and AbSeq Reagent Kit in a microwell format. Libraries covered TCR, sample tags, AbSeq, and targeted mRNA from the Human T-Cell Expression Panel plus custom TOX and TOX2 primers. Sequencing of the libraries was done on an Illumina NovaSeq. On the authors' methods: The analysis covered approximately 11,000 cells in total, of which 7,000 to 7,500 were CD8 T cells and around 4,000 were CD8 T cells with an identifiable TCR CDR3. On the Seven Bridges Genomics platform, raw data were run through the BD Rhapsody Targeted Analysis Pipeline with V(D)J processing. Quality control, Sample Tag demultiplexing with Lex-BDSMK, clone identification with VDJ Explorer, and Seurat clustering were performed in SeqGeq 1.6.0. Clones comprising <1% of CD8 T cells were considered non-expanded; clones comprising >2.5% of the sample were considered clonal expansions. TCRdb handled the public reads itself, with Q25 trimming in fastp and clone calling in MiXCR, and kept productive beta chains. One record per CDR3 amino acid sequence lists the most common genes and DNA. The V and J calls, along with clone size, are taken from TCRdb and not from the paper's own processing. The table for this sample lists roughly 23,000 distinct CDR3 sequences; about a third of them were counted only once. The top ten hold 25% of the sample.

The germline V gene sets CDR1 to SGHTA and CDR2 to FQGNSA. V loses 6 bases, J loses 9 bases, and the germline ends lie 19 bases apart. The CDR3 runs 14 amino acids, cysteine and phenylalanine included. Only the CDR3 DNA stays, 42 bases, in frame from base 1. What this sample's time point label stands for: five sample-tagged time points from pre-transplant (day -1) to day 368 post-transplant, pooled. PBMC were thawed and then stimulated for roughly twelve hours with a CMV IE-1 overlapping peptide library, with no transport inhibitors added. Thawed cells were rested overnight and then stimulated in R10 medium with CD28/CD49d costimulation. The IE-1 peptide library was made up of 15-amino-acid peptides, each overlapping by 11 amino acids. Each time point was barcoded with BD Single-Cell Multiplexing Kit Sample Tags, pooled, and stained with oligo-conjugated anti-CD45RA plus sorting antibodies. A BD FACSAria III was used to sort CMV-responsive CD8+CD137+ and CD4+CD154+ T cells at 4-way purity. Blood samples were drawn into EDTA vacutainers and processed by Ficoll gradient within 1-24 hours.

Comment on this clonotype: The antigen it recognizes is unknown. No clone much larger than this one lies a single base away; base qualities are absent.

The clonotype comes from a female donor who had a heart transplant and CMV viremia. The chain joins TRBV7-2 to TRBJ2-3; perhaps TRBD2 is the D gene, with 6 bases matching. The specimen was CMV peptide-activated CD4+ and CD8+ T cells sorted from blood, collected at five time points, pooled. The cell subset or site tag for this specimen amounts to: sorted CD8+CD137+ and CD4+CD154+ T cells after approximately 12 h CMV IE-1 peptide stimulation. The DNA is TGTGCCAGCAGATCCCCCCCAGGCGGGGAGACGCAGTATTTT. This gives the protein CASRSPPGGETQYF.